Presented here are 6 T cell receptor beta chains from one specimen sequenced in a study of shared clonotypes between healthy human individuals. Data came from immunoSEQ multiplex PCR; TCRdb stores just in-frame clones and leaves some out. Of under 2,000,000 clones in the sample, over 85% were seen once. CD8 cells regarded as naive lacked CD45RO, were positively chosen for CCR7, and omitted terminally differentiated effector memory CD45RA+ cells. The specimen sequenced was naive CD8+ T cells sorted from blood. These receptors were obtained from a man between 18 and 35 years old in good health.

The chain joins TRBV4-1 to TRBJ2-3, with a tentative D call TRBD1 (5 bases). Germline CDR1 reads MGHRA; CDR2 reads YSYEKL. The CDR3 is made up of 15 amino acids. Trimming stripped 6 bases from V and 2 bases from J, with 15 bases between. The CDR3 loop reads CASRLGPPNTDTQYF. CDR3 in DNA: TGCGCCAGCAGATTGGGGCCCCCCAACACAGATACGCAGTATTTT.

Here the CDR3 reads CASSYSLEYEQYF. CDR3 in DNA: TGTGCCAGCAGTTACTCTCTAGAATACGAGCAGTACTTC. The chain has TRBV6-6 and TRBJ2-7; D ambiguous. Between the trimmed V and J ends, which lost 0 bases and 4 bases, there was a span of 7 bases. CDR1 MNHNY and CDR2 SVGAGI come from the germline V gene (reference sequence). The CDR3 spans 13 residues.

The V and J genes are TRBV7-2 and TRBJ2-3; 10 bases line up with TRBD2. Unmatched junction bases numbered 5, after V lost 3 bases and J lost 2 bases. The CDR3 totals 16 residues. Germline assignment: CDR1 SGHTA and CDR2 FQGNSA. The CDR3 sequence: CASSFLAGEITDTQYF. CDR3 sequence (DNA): TGTGCCAGCAGCTTCCTAGCGGGGGAGATCACAGATACGCAGTATTTT.

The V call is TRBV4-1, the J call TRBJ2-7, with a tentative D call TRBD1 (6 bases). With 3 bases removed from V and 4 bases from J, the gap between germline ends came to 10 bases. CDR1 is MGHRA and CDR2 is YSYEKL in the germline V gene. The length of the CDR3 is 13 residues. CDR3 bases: TGCGCCAGCAGCCACCAACAGGGTTACGAGCAGTACTTC. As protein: CASSHQQGYEQYF.

The CDR3: CASSLEFYEQYF. As DNA, the CDR3 is TGCGCCAGCAGCTTGGAATTCTACGAGCAGTACTTC. V and J are TRBV5-1 and TRBJ2-7, with D unclear. CDR3 length: 12 residues. Per germline, CDR1 SGHRS and CDR2 YFSETQ. V lost 0 bases, J lost 3 bases, and 4 bases lay in between. Filled out from reference TRBV5-1 and TRBJ2-7, the complete variable domain reads KAGVTQTPRYLIKTRGQQVTLSCSPISGHRSVSWYQQTPGQGLQFLFEYFSETQRNKGNFPGRFSGRQFSNSRSEMNVSTLELGDSALYLCASSLEFYEQYFGPGTRLTVT.

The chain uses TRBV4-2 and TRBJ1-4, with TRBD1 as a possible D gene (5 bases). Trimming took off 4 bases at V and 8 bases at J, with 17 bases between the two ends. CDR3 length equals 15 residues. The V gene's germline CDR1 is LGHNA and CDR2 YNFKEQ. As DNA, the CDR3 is TGTGCCAGCAGCCCCCTCGCGGGGGGGAACGAAAAACTGTTTTTT. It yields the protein CASSPLAGGNEKLFF.